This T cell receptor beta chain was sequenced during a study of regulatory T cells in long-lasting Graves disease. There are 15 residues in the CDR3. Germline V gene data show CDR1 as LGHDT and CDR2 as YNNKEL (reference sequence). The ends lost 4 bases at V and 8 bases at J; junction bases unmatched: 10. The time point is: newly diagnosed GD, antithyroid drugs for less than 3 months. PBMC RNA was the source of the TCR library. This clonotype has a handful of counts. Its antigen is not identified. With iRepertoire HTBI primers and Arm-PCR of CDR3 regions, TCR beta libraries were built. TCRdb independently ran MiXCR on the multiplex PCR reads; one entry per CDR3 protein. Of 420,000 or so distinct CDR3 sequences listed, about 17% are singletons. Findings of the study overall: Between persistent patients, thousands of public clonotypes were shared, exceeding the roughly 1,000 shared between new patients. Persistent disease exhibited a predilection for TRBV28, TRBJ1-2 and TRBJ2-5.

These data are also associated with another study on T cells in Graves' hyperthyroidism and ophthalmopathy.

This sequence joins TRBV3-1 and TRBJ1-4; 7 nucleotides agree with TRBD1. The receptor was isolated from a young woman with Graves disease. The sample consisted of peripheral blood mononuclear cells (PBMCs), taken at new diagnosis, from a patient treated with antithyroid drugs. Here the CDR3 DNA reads TGTGCCAGCAGCCCCACAGGGGCACCTGGAGAAAAACTGTTTTTT. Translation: CASSPTGAPGEKLFF.